The 11 T cell receptor beta chains given below trace back to one sample, sequenced in a study of T cells in Graves' hyperthyroidism and ophthalmopathy. Using RNA transcripts as the source, TCR beta CDR3 regions were amplified. RT-PCR in the first round (using the HTBI primer set) targeted the TCR CDR3. A single record per CDR3 protein comes from TCRdb applying MiXCR to the multiplex PCR reads. The sample contains approximately 49,000 distinct CDR3 sequences, less than 65% of which appear only once. The material sequenced was peripheral blood or thyroid tissue (not recorded which). Every receptor here comes from a man aged 18 to 35 with Graves' hyperthyroidism.

The chain links TRBV24-1 to TRBJ1-1; possibly TRBD1 for D (6 bases). Trimming took off 4 bases at V and 6 bases at J, with 17 bases between the two ends. The germline V gene encodes CDR1 KGHDR and CDR2 SFDVKD. The CDR3 sequence is 15 residues long. This chain's CDR3 is CATSEPPQGSSEAFF. In nucleotides, the CDR3 is TGTGCCACCAGTGAGCCGCCCCAGGGGAGCTCTGAAGCTTTCTTT.

The J gene is TRBJ2-7, the V gene TRBV14, with no clear D. Trimming pared 1 base from V and 11 bases from J, leaving 9 bases between. Per the germline V gene, CDR1 is SGHDN and CDR2 is FVKESK. The CDR3 consists of 11 residues. CDR3: CASSQGRTEYF. The CDR3, as DNA: TGTGCCAGCAGCCAAGGAAGGACCGAGTACTTC.

This chain joins TRBV7-8 and TRBJ2-5, with a tentative D call TRBD2 (7 bases). The CDR3 runs to 15 residues. The V and J ends lost 2 bases and 2 bases respectively, with 12 bases between them. Germline CDR1 and CDR2: SGHVS and FQNEAQ. DNA for the CDR3: TGTGCCAGCAGCTTAAGGGGGGGGCTACAAGAGACCCAGTACTTC. Its protein product is CASSLRGGLQETQYF.

This clonotype was recorded many times. This chain joins TRBV4-1 and TRBJ1-5; 11 bases align to TRBD1. With V trimmed by 4 bases and J by 12 bases, 11 bases remained unmatched. Germline-derived CDR1 and CDR2 are MGHRA and YSYEKL. The CDR3 spans 15 residues. CDR3 DNA sequence: TGCGCCAGCAGCCGCGGACAGGGGGCGAAGGTGTACCAGCATTTT. This gives the protein CASSRGQGAKVYQHF.

CDR3 region: CASSPLAGADTQYF. The CDR3 DNA reads TGTGCCAGCTCACCGTTAGCAGGGGCAGATACGCAGTATTTT. The V call is TRBV11-2, the J call TRBJ2-3; TRBD1 is a possible D gene (6 bases). In germline, CDR1 is SGHAT, CDR2 FQNNGV. V lost 8 bases to trimming and J lost 4 bases, with 16 bases between them. This CDR3 is 14 amino acids long. Full variable domain (rest looked up from reference TRBV11-2 and TRBJ2-3): EAGVAQSPRYKIIEKRQSVAFWCNPISGHATLYWYQQILGQGPKLLIQFQNNGVVDDSQLPKDRFSAERLKGVDSTLKIQPAKLEDSAVYLCASSPLAGADTQYFGPGTRLTVL.

This clonotype was observed at least ten times. The chain couples TRBV29-1 to TRBJ2-7; a possible D gene is TRBD1 (5 bases). The CDR3 is 13 amino acids. V dropped 4 bases and J dropped 4 bases, with 14 bases sitting between them. Per germline, CDR1 SQVTM and CDR2 ANQGSEA. The DNA for the CDR3 is TGCAGCGTTGGGTTCCAGGGTGGGTACGAGCAGTACTTC. It codes for CSVGFQGGYEQYF.

The genes are TRBV7-2 and TRBJ2-5, with D perhaps matching TRBD1 or TRBD2 (7 bases each). There are 13 residues in the CDR3. Trimming took off 5 bases at V and 5 bases at J, with 12 bases between the two ends. Germline-derived CDR1 and CDR2 are SGHTA and FQGNSA. CDR3 residues: CASSNQGGETQYF. The CDR3 DNA reads TGTGCCAGCAGCAATCAGGGGGGGGAGACCCAGTACTTC. The complete variable domain, with remaining parts taken from reference TRBV7-2 and TRBJ2-5, reads GAGVSQSPSNKVTEKGKDVELRCDPISGHTALYWYRQSLGQGLEFLIYFQGNSAPDKSGLPSDRFSAERTGGSVSTLTIQRTQQEDSAVYLCASSNQGGETQYFGPGTRLLVL.

The CDR3 loop reads CATSDPIGSGANVLTF. In DNA, the CDR3 is TGTGCCACCAGTGACCCGATCGGGTCGGGGGCCAACGTCCTGACTTTC. The chain combines TRBV24-1 with TRBJ2-6; no reliable D call. V dropped 4 bases and J dropped 4 bases, with 13 bases sitting between them. The CDR3 consists of 16 residues. The germline V gene has CDR1 KGHDR and CDR2 SFDVKD.

The chain employs TRBV20-1 and TRBJ1-5; unclear D gene. There are 11 residues in the CDR3. Trimming removed 3 bases at V and 10 bases at J, with 10 bases between. Germline V gives CDR1 DFQATT, CDR2 SNEGSKA (reference sequence). The chain's CDR3 is CSARYEGPQHF. The CDR3 DNA follows: TGCAGTGCTAGGTACGAGGGTCCCCAGCATTTT.

This clonotype was detected many times. The gene calls are TRBV4-3 and TRBJ2-7; D possibly corresponds to TRBD2 (5 bases). CDR3 length: 15 amino acids. The germline gives CDR1 LGHNA, CDR2 YSLEER. V dropped 5 bases and J dropped 1 base, with 15 bases sitting between them. CDR3 region: CASSKTWERSYEQYF. For the CDR3, the DNA is TGCGCCAGCAGCAAGACGTGGGAGCGGTCCTACGAGCAGTACTTC.

This clonotype was seen just once. The rearrangement uses TRBV9 and TRBJ1-3; D is ambiguous. Trimming shortened V by 3 bases and J by 0 bases, and 1 base separated the two germline ends. The germline gives CDR1 SGDLS, CDR2 YYNGEE. This CDR3 is built from 12 residues. The CDR3 region is CASSGSGNTIYF. The CDR3 DNA sequence: TGTGCCAGCAGCGGCTCTGGAAACACCATATATTTT. The entire variable domain, with the rest obtained from reference TRBV9 and TRBJ1-3, is as follows: DSGVTQTPKHLITATGQRVTLRCSPRSGDLSVYWYQQSLDQGLQFLIQYYNGEERAKGNILERFSAQQFPDLHSELNLSSLELGDSALYFCASSGSGNTIYFGEGSWLTVV.